The 23 T cell receptor beta chains below all came from one sample that was sequenced in a study of blood T cell repertoires in COVID-19. Using immunoSEQ multiplex PCR, the repertoire was profiled, and TCRdb retains in-frame clones only, with some absent. The sample holds approximately 99,000 clones, roughly 86% seen once. Material for sequencing was peripheral blood. The receptors originated from a human donor in a cohort sampled during active COVID-19.

The chain recombines TRBV27 with TRBJ1-1, with D possibly TRBD1 on 5 matching bases. Germline-derived CDR1 and CDR2 are MNHEY and SMNVEV (reference sequence). There are 15 residues in the CDR3. The germline V and J ends were trimmed by 6 bases and 7 bases, with 21 bases remaining between them. CDR3 amino acids: CASRGFNQGRFEAFF. Written as DNA, the CDR3 is TGTGCCAGCAGGGGGTTCAATCAGGGTCGATTTGAAGCTTTCTTT.

The chain joins TRBV7-8 to TRBJ2-3, with 15 bases that match TRBD2. The germline V gene encodes CDR1 SGHVS and CDR2 FQNEAQ. The CDR3 covers 18 residues. The ends lost 5 bases at V and 1 base at J; junction bases unmatched: 7. The CDR3 spells CASSPRTSGRARTDTQYF. In DNA form, the CDR3 reads TGTGCCAGCAGCCCGAGGACTAGCGGGAGGGCGCGCACAGATACGCAGTATTTT.

J is TRBJ2-1 and V is TRBV7-9, with 11 positions matching TRBD2. The length of the CDR3 is 16 residues. V was clipped by 3 bases and J by 9 bases; unmatched bases: 10. Germline lookup yields CDR1 SEHNR and CDR2 FQNEAQ (reference sequence). In nucleotides, the CDR3 is TGTGCCAGCAGCTTTACAATAGCGGGAGGGCTTATTGAGCAGTTCTTC. It yields the protein CASSFTIAGGLIEQFF. The whole variable domain, remainder taken from reference TRBV7-9 and TRBJ2-1, is DTGVSQNPRHKITKRGQNVTFRCDPISEHNRLYWYRQTLGQGPEFLTYFQNEAQLEKSRLLSDRFSAERPKGSFSTLEIQRTEQGDSAMYLCASSFTIAGGLIEQFFGPGTRLTVL.

This clone was counted a single time. The CDR3: CASSSSRASLHYEQYF. The CDR3 DNA reads as TGCGCCAGCAGCTCGTCGCGGGCCTCCCTTCACTACGAGCAGTACTTC. The chain recombines TRBV5-1 with TRBJ2-7, with a possible D match to TRBD2 (5 bases). Germline V gene lookup returns CDR1 SGHRS and CDR2 YFSETQ. This CDR3 contains 16 residues. Between the trimmed V and J ends, which lost 3 bases and 3 bases, there was a span of 19 bases.

This chain links TRBV28 with TRBJ2-7, with TRBD1 matching 7 bases. Trimming at V came to 7 bases and at J to 3 bases, leaving 6 bases not matched to a gene. The germline gives CDR1 MDHEN, CDR2 SYDVKM. This CDR3 has 13 amino acids. In nucleotides, the CDR3 is TGTGCCAGCACGCCACAGGGGAGCTACGAGCAGTACTTC. Amino acids: CASTPQGSYEQYF.

This chain links TRBV5-1 with TRBJ2-3; 10 positions agree with TRBD2. This CDR3 has 16 residues. Germline CDR1 and CDR2: SGHRS and YFSETQ. The junction had 9 bases not matched to a gene; V was cut back by 6 bases and J by 2 bases. DNA for the CDR3: TGCGCCAGCACTTCTGCGCTAGCGGGGGCCACAGATACGCAGTATTTT. Translated: CASTSALAGATDTQYF.

The rearrangement links TRBV28 to TRBJ2-3; D may be TRBD1 (6 bases). V was clipped by 4 bases and J by 5 bases, with 22 bases between them. In germline, CDR1 is MDHEN, CDR2 SYDVKM. The CDR3 sequence is 17 residues long. CDR3 amino acids: CASSSYSQTDRRDTQYF. The DNA for the CDR3 is TGTGCCAGCAGTTCCTACTCTCAAACAGACAGGCGAGATACGCAGTATTTT. Variable domain in full (rest from reference TRBV28 and TRBJ2-3): DVKVTQSSRYLVKRTGEKVFLECVQDMDHENMFWYRQDPGLGLRLIYFSYDVKMKEKGDIPEGYSVSREKKERFSLILESASTNQTSMYLCASSSYSQTDRRDTQYFGPGTRLTVL.

This clone came up once. The rearrangement uses TRBV11-2 and TRBJ2-5; 13 positions agree with TRBD2. The CDR3 sequence is 14 residues long. V was pared by 8 bases and J by 4 bases, with 4 bases of the junction left unmatched. Germline V gene lookup returns CDR1 SGHAT and CDR2 FQNNGV. The CDR3 coding sequence is TGTGCCAGCTTACTAGCGGGAGGGCCAGAGACCCAGTACTTC. This translates into CASLLAGGPETQYF.

The V and J genes are TRBV7-8 and TRBJ1-4, with 7 positions matching TRBD1. Trimming took 5 bases from V and 3 from J; bases not matched to a gene: 6. This CDR3 is built from 15 residues. Germline values: CDR1 SGHVS, CDR2 FQNEAQ. Here the CDR3 reads CASSGNRGPNEKLFF. CDR3 DNA sequence: TGTGCCAGCAGCGGGAATAGGGGGCCTAATGAAAAACTGTTTTTT.

The chain employs TRBV5-1 and TRBJ2-3; 7 positions match TRBD1. After removal of 4 bases from V and 3 bases from J, the junction contained 17 bases not matched to a gene. This CDR3 region has 18 residues. CDR1 is SGHRS, CDR2 YFSETQ, per germline. The CDR3 coding sequence is TGCGCCAGCAGCCCCTCCGGACAGGCCAGCGTTCGTACAGATACGCAGTATTTT. Translation gives CASSPSGQASVRTDTQYF.

This chain uses TRBV9 with TRBJ2-1, with 10 bases matching TRBD2. Losses at the gene ends were 10 bases for V and 9 bases for J; bases not matched to a gene: 13. The CDR3 totals 14 residues. Germline V gene sequence: CDR1 SGDLS, CDR2 YYNGEE. CDR3 loop: CASGRAGGPGEQFF. The CDR3 nucleotides are TGTGCCTCGGGGCGAGCGGGAGGGCCGGGTGAGCAGTTCTTC.

The J gene is TRBJ1-5, the V gene TRBV21-1; the table gives TRBD1 as D, unverified against the DNA. TRBV21-1 is recorded as a pseudogene. This CDR3 comprises 15 residues. The CDR3 DNA sequence: TGTGCCAGCAGCATACGGACAGGGGAAAATCAGCCCCAGCATTTT. Its protein is CASSIRTGENQPQHF.

This chain connects TRBV6-5 to TRBJ2-7; D uncertain. Germline V gives CDR1 MNHEY, CDR2 SVGAGI. This CDR3 contains 11 residues. Trimming took 6 bases from V and 6 from J, leaving 9 bases between them. The CDR3 protein is CASSTISEQYF. CDR3 nucleotides: TGTGCCAGCAGCACTATATCCGAGCAGTACTTC.

This chain joins TRBV4-1 and TRBJ2-3; 11 bases are shared with TRBD2. Germline V gene sequence: CDR1 MGHRA, CDR2 YSYEKL. With V trimmed by 2 bases and J by 3 bases, 10 bases remained unmatched. The CDR3 totals 18 residues. In DNA, the CDR3 is TGCGCCAGCAGCCAACCTAAGGGACTAGCGGACAAGACAGATACGCAGTATTTT. Amino acid sequence: CASSQPKGLADKTDTQYF.

This clone is a singleton in its sample. V usage is TRBV5-1 and J usage is TRBJ2-5; TRBD2 matches at 8 bases. J gave up 5 bases and V 7 bases, and 16 bases lay outside the gene matches. The CDR3 loop spans 16 amino acids. Germline V gene data show CDR1 as SGHRS and CDR2 as YFSETQ. Written as DNA, the CDR3 is TGCGCCAGCCGGGGACCCAGCGGGGGCCTCTGGGAGACCCAGTACTTC. Translation: CASRGPSGGLWETQYF.

The J gene is TRBJ1-3, the V gene TRBV10-3; D not certain. V was clipped by 3 bases and J by 3 bases, with 9 bases between them. The CDR3 runs 14 residues. Germline assignment: CDR1 ENHRY and CDR2 SYGVKD. DNA of the CDR3: TGTGCCATCAGTGACCGAGCACTTGGAAACACCATATATTTT. As protein: CAISDRALGNTIYF.

The rearrangement joins TRBV9 to TRBJ2-7; D is perhaps TRBD1 (6 bases). Germline CDR1 and CDR2: SGDLS and YYNGEE. The CDR3 is 15 amino acids. Trimming took off 4 bases at V and 0 bases at J, with 14 bases between the two ends. CDR3 coding DNA: TGTGCCAGCAGCCCAGGGGTTCTAAGCTCCTACGAGCAGTACTTC. As protein: CASSPGVLSSYEQYF.

CDR3 region: CASSQGGIPLHF. DNA of the CDR3: TGTGCCAGCAGCCAAGGGGGCATCCCCCTCCACTTT. V usage is TRBV6-2 or TRBV6-3 and J usage is TRBJ1-6; 7 bases line up with TRBD1. This CDR3 has 12 amino acids. The V gene's germline CDR1 is MNHEY and CDR2 SVGEGT. V trimming: 6 bases; J trimming: 13 bases; junction bases outside the gene matches: 6.

V is TRBV18 and J is TRBJ1-2; a possible D gene is TRBD1 (5 bases). The CDR3 totals 18 residues. CDR1 is KGHSH and CDR2 is LQKENI in the germline V gene. V was shortened by 3 bases and J by 4 bases, with 24 bases between the two germline ends. The CDR3, as DNA: TGTGCCAGCTCACCCCCCAAAAGACAGACAAGCACAAGCTATGGCTACACCTTC. It specifies CASSPPKRQTSTSYGYTF.

This chain connects TRBV29-1 to TRBJ1-1; 7 bases are shared with TRBD1. Germline CDR1 is SQVTM and CDR2 is ANQGSEA. CDR3 length equals 13 residues. The V segment lost 5 bases and the J segment 1 base; nucleotides outside the gene matches: 4. The CDR3, as DNA: TGCAGCGTTAAGACAGGGCGGAACACTGAAGCTTTCTTT. The encoded protein is CSVKTGRNTEAFF.

The rearrangement uses TRBV4-1 and TRBJ2-7, with 10 positions matching TRBD1. The V gene's germline CDR1 is MGHRA and CDR2 YSYEKL. The ends lost 1 base at V and 7 bases at J; junction bases unmatched: 10. The CDR3 extends over 16 amino acids. The chain's CDR3 is CASSQAIGTGVGEQYF. The CDR3 DNA reads as TGCGCCAGCAGCCAAGCAATTGGGACAGGGGTAGGGGAGCAGTACTTC.

This rearrangement joins TRBV13 to TRBJ2-3; D is undetermined. Trimming pared 0 bases from V and 6 bases from J, leaving 10 bases between. CDR3 length equals 14 residues. Germline assignment: CDR1 PRHDT and CDR2 FYEKMQ (reference sequence). As DNA, the CDR3 is TGTGCCAGCAGCTTAGGACAGCCGTCGGATACGCAGTATTTT. Encoded protein: CASSLGQPSDTQYF. The entire variable domain, with the rest obtained from reference TRBV13 and TRBJ2-3, is as follows: AAGVIQSPRHLIKEKRETATLKCYPIPRHDTVYWYQQGPGQDPQFLISFYEKMQSDKGSIPDRFSAQQFSDYHSELNMSSLELGDSALYFCASSLGQPSDTQYFGPGTRLTVL.

This rearrangement joins TRBV11-3 to TRBJ2-5, with a possible D match to TRBD2 (6 bases). The CDR3 spans 18 residues. CDR1 is SGHNT, CDR2 YENEEA, per germline. V shed 1 base and J shed 1 base, with 19 bases lying between them. This chain's CDR3 is CASSLGRTSNPTQETQYF. The DNA of the CDR3 is TGTGCCAGCAGCTTAGGGCGAACTAGCAACCCCACCCAAGAGACCCAGTACTTC. The complete variable domain, with remaining parts taken from reference TRBV11-3 and TRBJ2-5, reads EAGVVQSPRYKIIEKKQPVAFWCNPISGHNTLYWYLQNLGQGPELLIRYENEEAVDDSQLPKDRFSAERLKGVDSTLKIQPAELGDSAVYLCASSLGRTSNPTQETQYFGPGTRLLVL.